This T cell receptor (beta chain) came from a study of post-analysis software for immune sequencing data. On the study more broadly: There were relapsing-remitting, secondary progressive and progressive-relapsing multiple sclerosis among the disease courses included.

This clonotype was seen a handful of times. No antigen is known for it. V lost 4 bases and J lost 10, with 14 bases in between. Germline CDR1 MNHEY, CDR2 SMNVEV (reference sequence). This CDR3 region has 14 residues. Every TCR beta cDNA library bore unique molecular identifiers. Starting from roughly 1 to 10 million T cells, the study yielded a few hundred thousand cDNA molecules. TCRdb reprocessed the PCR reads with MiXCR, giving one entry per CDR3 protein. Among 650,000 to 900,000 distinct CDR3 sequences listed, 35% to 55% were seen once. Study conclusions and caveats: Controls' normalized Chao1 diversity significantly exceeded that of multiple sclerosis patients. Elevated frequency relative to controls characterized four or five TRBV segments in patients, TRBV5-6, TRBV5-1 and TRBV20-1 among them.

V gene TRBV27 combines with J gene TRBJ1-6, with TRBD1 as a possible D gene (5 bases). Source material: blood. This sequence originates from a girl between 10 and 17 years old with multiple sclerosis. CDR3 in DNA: TGTGCCAGCAGTTCGAATGGGGACGGATCACCCCTCCACTTT. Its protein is CASSSNGDGSPLHF.